This TCR beta chain was sequenced in a study of blood T cell repertoires in COVID-19. Produced via immunoSEQ multiplex PCR; TCRdb's table is partial and in-frame only. This sample has approximately 170,000 clones, with more than 80% found just once. This CDR3 is 16 amino acids long. Germline trimming cut 0 bases from V and 5 bases from J; bases unmatched to any gene: 5. Germline V gene data show CDR1 as MNHEY and CDR2 as SVGAGI. This sequence was found in a human donor in a cohort sampled during active COVID-19. What was sequenced was peripheral blood. The genes are TRBV6-5 and TRBJ1-3; 9 nucleotides agree with TRBD1. CDR3 sequence reads: CASSYSIGTGRNTIYF. CDR3 coding DNA: TGTGCCAGCAGTTACTCGATAGGGACAGGGAGAAACACCATATATTTT.